Presented here are 24 T cell receptor beta chains from one specimen sequenced in a study of cytomegalovirus exposure and HLA in healthy donors. Primers: 60 Vbeta forward and 13 Jbeta reverse. TCRdb keeps only in-frame clones here, not all; method: immunoSEQ multiplex PCR. Here the sample spans around 120,000 clones, more than 80% being singletons. Sequenced: PBMCs. The receptor source for this set is a male donor in good health and CMV-seronegative.

The chain employs TRBV27 and TRBJ2-5; 7 bases line up with TRBD1. The CDR3 runs to 14 residues. J gave up 5 bases and V 5 bases, and 8 bases lay outside the gene matches. Per germline, CDR1 MNHEY and CDR2 SMNVEV (reference sequence). For the CDR3, the DNA is TGTGCCAGCAGTCGCCGACAGGGCGTGGAGACCCAGTACTTC. It translates to CASSRRQGVETQYF.

This sequence joins TRBV2 and TRBJ1-1; 8 bases map to TRBD1. CDR3 length: 14 amino acids. CDR1 and CDR2 (germline): SNHLY, FYNNEI. After removal of 10 bases from V and 1 base from J, the junction contained 8 bases not matched to a gene. CDR3 sequence (DNA): TGTGCCACCCTGTTGGACAGGGCGAACACTGAAGCTTTCTTT. Amino acid sequence: CATLLDRANTEAFF.

This clone was counted only a few times. The gene calls are TRBV7-8 and TRBJ2-1; TRBD1 matches 8 bases. This CDR3 has 16 residues. Germline values: CDR1 SGHVS, CDR2 FQNEAQ. Trimming cost V 5 bases and J 1 base; bases outside gene matches: 7. DNA for the CDR3: TGTGCCAGCAGCCCCCTGACAGGGGCTTCCTACAATGAGCAGTTCTTC. Its protein is CASSPLTGASYNEQFF.

This clone was counted once. The J gene is TRBJ2-7, the V gene TRBV10-1; a weak D match, TRBD1 (6 bases). Germline CDR1 and CDR2: WNHNN and SYGVQD (reference sequence). The CDR3 sequence is 11 residues long. V shed 10 bases and J shed 5 bases, with 12 bases lying between them. CDR3 sequence reads: CATGQRNEQYF. As DNA, the CDR3 is TGCGCCACCGGACAGAGGAACGAGCAGTACTTC.

The chain carries TRBV7-2 and TRBJ2-7; 14 bases are shared with TRBD2. The ends lost 3 bases at V and 1 base at J; junction bases unmatched: 5. The CDR3 is 17 residues long. Germline CDR1 reads SGHTA; CDR2 reads FQGNSA. CDR3 bases: TGTGCCAGCAGCTTGACTAGCGGGGGGGCATATTCCTACGAGCAGTACTTC. Translation: CASSLTSGGAYSYEQYF.

This chain uses TRBV10-1 with TRBJ2-1, with D possibly TRBD2 on 5 matching bases. Trimming shortened V by 7 bases and J by 0 bases, and 22 bases separated the two germline ends. Germline CDR1 is WNHNN and CDR2 is SYGVQD (reference sequence). The CDR3 extends over 18 amino acids. CDR3 in DNA: TGCGCCAGCATTGATGGTCCCGGGATGGGAAGCTCCTACAATGAGCAGTTCTTC. Residues: CASIDGPGMGSSYNEQFF.

The chain joins TRBV4-1 to TRBJ2-3, with D perhaps TRBD2 (7 bases). V was clipped by 0 bases and J by 2 bases, with 12 bases between them. The CDR3 consists of 16 residues. CDR1 is MGHRA and CDR2 is YSYEKL in the germline V gene. The CDR3 sequence: CASSQEGGGNTDTQYF. The CDR3 bases are TGCGCCAGCAGCCAAGAAGGGGGGGGGAACACAGATACGCAGTATTTT.

The rearrangement uses TRBV2 and TRBJ1-1, with D perhaps TRBD1 (6 bases). Trimming left V 6 bases short and J 5 bases short, with 13 bases between. Germline V gives CDR1 SNHLY, CDR2 FYNNEI. This CDR3 is built from 13 residues. CDR3 DNA sequence: TGTGCCAGCAGGACAGGAATGGGAACTGAAGCTTTCTTT. As protein: CASRTGMGTEAFF.

The rearrangement joins TRBV5-3 to TRBJ1-6; 9 bases map to TRBD1. TRBV5-3 is an ORF, with its function uncertain. The CDR3 length is 16 residues. Trimming at V came to 3 bases and at J to 7 bases, leaving 8 bases not matched to a gene. The CDR3 nucleotides read TGTGCCAGAAGCTATACACTGACAGGGGGAAATTCACCCCTCCACTTT. Translation: CARSYTLTGGNSPLHF.

This clone has only a few counts. The rearrangement joins TRBV5-4 to TRBJ1-1, with TRBD1 as a possible D gene (5 bases). This CDR3 contains 14 residues. Trimming stripped 4 bases from V and 0 bases from J, with 10 bases between. CDR1 is SGHNT, CDR2 YYREEE, per germline (reference sequence). The CDR3 loop is CASSPQGMNTEAFF. CDR3 DNA sequence: TGTGCCAGCAGCCCTCAGGGTATGAACACTGAAGCTTTCTTT.

V is TRBV27 and J is TRBJ2-2; D not resolved. V dropped 4 bases and J dropped 5 bases, with 14 bases sitting between them. This CDR3 spans 15 amino acids. The germline gives CDR1 MNHEY, CDR2 SMNVEV (reference sequence). CDR3 sequence: CASSSRRARTGELFF. In DNA, the CDR3 is TGTGCCAGCAGTTCACGACGCGCCAGGACCGGGGAGCTGTTTTTT.

The genes are TRBV4-2 and TRBJ1-2, with 9 bases lining up with TRBD1. Trimming removed 0 bases from V and 5 bases from J; junction bases left unmatched: 4. The germline V gene has CDR1 LGHNA and CDR2 YNFKEQ. The CDR3 loop spans 15 amino acids. The DNA for the CDR3 is TGTGCCAGCAGCCAAGAGCGGACAGGGGAGTATGGCTACACCTTC. Amino acid sequence: CASSQERTGEYGYTF.

The chain uses TRBV5-1 and TRBJ2-5, with D perhaps matching TRBD1 (6 bases). The end of the DNA fits TRBJ2-7 better, so the J call may be wrong. Germline assignment: CDR1 SGHRS and CDR2 YFSETQ. The CDR3 runs 13 residues. The CDR3: CASRLTGIYEQYF. DNA for the CDR3: TGCGCCAGCAGGTTAACAGGGATCTACGAGCAGTACTTC.

The gene calls are TRBV2 and TRBJ2-1; D unclear. Looked up from germline, CDR1 is SNHLY and CDR2 is FYNNEI. The CDR3 is made up of 13 amino acids. Between the trimmed V and J ends, which lost 3 bases and 2 bases, there was a span of 5 bases. CDR3: CASSESTYNEQFF. The CDR3 DNA reads as TGTGCCAGCAGTGAGAGCACCTACAATGAGCAGTTCTTC.

The genes are TRBV5-1 and TRBJ2-5, with D perhaps matching TRBD1 (5 bases). The CDR3 extends over 14 amino acids. CDR1 is SGHRS and CDR2 is YFSETQ in the germline V gene. V lost 6 bases, J lost 2 bases, and 14 bases lay in between. The CDR3, as DNA: TGCGCCAGCAACCAGGGTTCGACACAAGAGACCCAGTACTTC. Translated, it gives CASNQGSTQETQYF.

The chain carries TRBV28 and TRBJ1-6, with D hard to call. The CDR3 loop spans 16 amino acids. Germline V gene data show CDR1 as MDHEN and CDR2 as SYDVKM. Trimming stripped 5 bases from V and 0 bases from J, with 11 bases between. The CDR3 DNA reads TGTGCCAGCAGTACCGGCCAGGACTCCTATAATTCACCCCTCCACTTT. Translating gives CASSTGQDSYNSPLHF.

This sequence joins TRBV5-4 and TRBJ2-1, with TRBD2 as a possible D gene (6 bases). Trimming removed 5 bases from V and 9 bases from J, with 21 bases in between. Germline V CDR1 and CDR2: SGHNT, YYREEE (reference sequence). The CDR3 consists of 15 residues. CDR3 amino acids: CASRPGTSAGSEQFF. CDR3 bases: TGTGCCAGCAGACCTGGGACTTCCGCTGGCAGTGAGCAGTTCTTC.

The chain links TRBV30 to TRBJ1-2, with a weak D call TRBD1 (5 bases). The CDR3 totals 15 residues. Germline V CDR1 and CDR2: GTSNPN, SVGIG (reference sequence). The V end was cut by 3 bases, the J end by 2 bases, with 16 bases between. The CDR3 is CAWRVMDTANYGYTF. The CDR3 DNA reads TGTGCCTGGAGAGTTATGGACACCGCAAACTATGGCTACACCTTC. Drawing the rest from reference TRBV30 and TRBJ1-2, the complete variable domain is SQTIHQWPATLVQPVGSPLSLECTVEGTSNPNLYWYRQAAGRGLQLLFYSVGIGQISSEVPQNLSASRPQDRQFILSSKKLLLSDSGFYLCAWRVMDTANYGYTFGSGTRLTVV.

This chain joins TRBV6-5 and TRBJ1-5; 10 bases match TRBD1. The CDR3 has 15 residues. The trim removed 2 bases at V and 7 bases at J, leaving 5 bases unmatched. Germline assignment: CDR1 MNHEY and CDR2 SVGAGI. The CDR3 protein is CASSYTRTGGQPQHF. The CDR3 nucleotides are TGTGCCAGCAGTTACACCCGGACAGGGGGACAGCCCCAGCATTTT.

The rearrangement links TRBV13 to TRBJ2-3, with 8 bases matching TRBD2. The CDR3 runs to 15 residues. After removal of 1 base from V and 6 bases from J, the junction contained 6 bases not matched to a gene. The germline gives CDR1 PRHDT, CDR2 FYEKMQ (reference sequence). CDR3 residues: CASSLEQRGRDTQYF. CDR3 sequence (DNA): TGTGCCAGCAGCTTAGAACAGCGGGGGAGGGATACGCAGTATTTT.

The chain combines TRBV15 with TRBJ1-5, with 8 bases identical to TRBD1. This CDR3 contains 16 residues. The V gene's germline CDR1 is LNHNV and CDR2 YYDKDF (reference sequence). V gave up 5 bases and J gave up 1 base; unmatched junction bases: 7. CDR3: CATSPRTGKSNQPQHF. The DNA for the CDR3 is TGTGCCACCAGCCCGCGGACAGGGAAGAGCAATCAGCCCCAGCATTTT.

The chain couples TRBV27 to TRBJ1-4; D possibly corresponds to TRBD1 (5 bases). V shed 3 bases and J shed 3 bases, with 14 bases lying between them. The CDR3 is 16 amino acids. CDR1 and CDR2 (germline): MNHEY, SMNVEV (reference sequence). CDR3 sequence reads: CASSFPREGPNEKLFF. The CDR3 DNA follows: TGTGCCAGCAGTTTCCCTCGGGAGGGGCCTAATGAAAAACTGTTTTTT.

The chain joins TRBV7-8 to TRBJ2-1, with TRBD2 identical over 10 bases. The CDR3 runs 15 residues. Germline CDR1 is SGHVS and CDR2 is FQNEAQ. V was clipped by 5 bases and J by 9 bases; unmatched bases: 10. The CDR3 DNA reads TGTGCCAGCAGCATGCCTAGCGGGGGCCACACTGAGCAGTTCTTC. Protein product: CASSMPSGGHTEQFF.

This clone was seen just once. The chain joins TRBV7-8 to TRBJ1-1; D not resolved. CDR1 SGHVS and CDR2 FQNEAQ come from the germline V gene. Trimming took 6 bases from V and 1 from J, leaving 9 bases between them. The CDR3 consists of 13 residues. The CDR3 here is CASRQQENTEAFF. In DNA, the CDR3 is TGTGCCAGCAGACAGCAGGAGAACACTGAAGCTTTCTTT.